The following is a T cell receptor beta chain sequence with its context. The sample originates from a study of shared clonotypes between healthy human individuals. There are 14 residues in the CDR3. Germline V gene sequence: CDR1 ENHRY, CDR2 SYGVKD. V shed 2 bases and J shed 4 bases, with 12 bases lying between them. The repertoire was sequenced with immunoSEQ multiplex PCR; TCRdb's copy has only in-frame clones and lacks some. Among some 500,000 clones, approximately 94% were seen once, and the ten largest hold approximately 0.067%. This sequence joins TRBV10-3 and TRBJ2-7; D perhaps matches TRBD2 (5 bases). Sequencing used naive CD4+ T cells sorted from blood. The subset denotes: CD45RA+ positively selected. This TCR was sampled from a woman aged 25 to 39 in good health. As DNA, the CDR3 is TGTGCCATCAGTGAGGGCTCCTCGGGATACGAGCAGTACTTC. It specifies CAISEGSSGYEQYF.